A single sample is the source of the 5 T cell receptor beta chains below, sequenced in a study of long-term antiretroviral therapy in people with HIV. They ran version v3.0 of the immunoSEQ assay at survey level. The repertoire was sequenced with immunoSEQ multiplex PCR; TCRdb's copy has only in-frame clones and lacks some. The sample includes roughly 21,000 clones, about 76% of them seen just once. This sample comprised unsorted PBMCs, obtained 0.1 years before starting antiretroviral therapy. The receptors were sampled from a man aged 40-55 years with HIV.

The V call is TRBV7-2, the J call TRBJ1-3; TRBD1 is a possible D gene (5 bases). The CDR3 consists of 15 residues. Germline-derived CDR1 and CDR2 are SGHTA and FQGNSA. The germline V and J ends were trimmed by 5 bases and 3 bases, with 14 bases remaining between them. CDR3 protein: CASSPLTGYGNTIYF. The CDR3, as DNA: TGTGCCAGCAGCCCCCTCACAGGATATGGAAACACCATATATTTT.

The V gene is TRBV6-5, the J gene TRBJ2-2; 7 positions agree with TRBD1. Germline V gives CDR1 MNHEY, CDR2 SVGAGI. The ends lost 6 bases at V and 4 bases at J; junction bases unmatched: 8. CDR3 length equals 15 residues. CDR3 loop: CASRGGRVGTGELFF. Written as DNA, the CDR3 is TGTGCCAGCAGAGGGGGCAGGGTCGGCACCGGGGAGCTGTTTTTT.

As regards this clone: Mismatch with germline at one junction end may stem from a read error. This rearrangement joins TRBV28 to TRBJ2-7; D call uncertain. The V gene's germline CDR1 is MDHEN and CDR2 SYDVKM. CDR3 length equals 13 residues. DNA for the CDR3: TGTGCCAGCAGTTCAGGTTCGGCGTTAAAGGTCCTCTTC. It translates to CASSSGSALKVLF.

This clone was seen more than once but under ten times. V and J are TRBV28 and TRBJ2-7; the match to TRBD2 covers 12 bases. This CDR3 region has 15 residues. The trim removed 4 bases at V and 4 bases at J, leaving 5 bases unmatched. The germline V gene has CDR1 MDHEN and CDR2 SYDVKM. CDR3: CASSSSTSGRYEQYF. The CDR3 nucleotides are TGTGCCAGCAGTTCGTCAACTAGCGGGAGGTACGAGCAGTACTTC.

CDR3 region: CASSSPGMNTEAFF. The CDR3 DNA is TGCGCCAGCAGCTCCCCAGGGATGAACACTGAAGCTTTCTTT. This chain links TRBV5-1 with TRBJ1-1; the D gene is possibly TRBD1 (5 bases). CDR3 length: 14 amino acids. V shed 3 bases and J shed 0 bases, with 9 bases lying between them. The germline V gene has CDR1 SGHRS and CDR2 YFSETQ.